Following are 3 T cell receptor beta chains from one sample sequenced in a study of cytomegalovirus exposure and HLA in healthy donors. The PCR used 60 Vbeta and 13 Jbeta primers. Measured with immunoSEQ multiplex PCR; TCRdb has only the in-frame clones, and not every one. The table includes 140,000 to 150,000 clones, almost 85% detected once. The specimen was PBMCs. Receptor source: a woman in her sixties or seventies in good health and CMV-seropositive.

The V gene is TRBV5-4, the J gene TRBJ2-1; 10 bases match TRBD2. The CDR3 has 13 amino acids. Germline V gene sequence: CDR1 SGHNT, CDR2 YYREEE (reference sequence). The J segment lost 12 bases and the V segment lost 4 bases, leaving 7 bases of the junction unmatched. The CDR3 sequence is CASSEGLAMRQFF. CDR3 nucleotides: TGTGCCAGCAGCGAGGGACTAGCGATGAGGCAGTTCTTC.

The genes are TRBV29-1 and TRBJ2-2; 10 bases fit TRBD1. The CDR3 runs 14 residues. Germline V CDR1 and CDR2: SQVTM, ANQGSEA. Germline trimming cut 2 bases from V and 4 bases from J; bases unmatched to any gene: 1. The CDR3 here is CSVERDRGTGELFF. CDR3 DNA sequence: TGCAGCGTTGAACGGGACAGGGGCACCGGGGAGCTGTTTTTT.

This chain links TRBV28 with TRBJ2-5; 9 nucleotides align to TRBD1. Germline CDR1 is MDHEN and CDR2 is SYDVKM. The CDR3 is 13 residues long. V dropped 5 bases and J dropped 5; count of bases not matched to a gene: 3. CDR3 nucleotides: TGTGCCAGCAGTGGACAGGGGAGCGAGACCCAGTACTTC. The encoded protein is CASSGQGSETQYF.